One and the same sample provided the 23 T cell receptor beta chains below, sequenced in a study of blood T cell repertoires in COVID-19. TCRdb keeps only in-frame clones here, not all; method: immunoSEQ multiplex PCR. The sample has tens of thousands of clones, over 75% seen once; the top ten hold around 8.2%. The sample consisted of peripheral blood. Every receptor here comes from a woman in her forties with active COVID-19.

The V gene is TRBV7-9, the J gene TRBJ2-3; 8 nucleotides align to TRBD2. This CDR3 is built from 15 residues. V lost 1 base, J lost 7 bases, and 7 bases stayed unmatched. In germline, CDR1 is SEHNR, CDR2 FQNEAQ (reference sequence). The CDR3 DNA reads TGTGCCAGCAGCTTAGTTTCGCGGGGGGTACATACGCAGTATTTT. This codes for CASSLVSRGVHTQYF.

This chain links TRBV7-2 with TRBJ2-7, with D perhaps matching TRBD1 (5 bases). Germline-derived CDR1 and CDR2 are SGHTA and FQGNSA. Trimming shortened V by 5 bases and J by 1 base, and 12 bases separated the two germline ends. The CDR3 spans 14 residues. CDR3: CASSLEYRSYEQYF. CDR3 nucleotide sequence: TGTGCCAGCAGCCTAGAATACAGGTCCTACGAGCAGTACTTC. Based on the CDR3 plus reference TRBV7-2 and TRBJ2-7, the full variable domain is GAGVSQSPSNKVTEKGKDVELRCDPISGHTALYWYRQSLGQGLEFLIYFQGNSAPDKSGLPSDRFSAERTGGSVSTLTIQRTQQEDSAVYLCASSLEYRSYEQYFGPGTRLTVT.

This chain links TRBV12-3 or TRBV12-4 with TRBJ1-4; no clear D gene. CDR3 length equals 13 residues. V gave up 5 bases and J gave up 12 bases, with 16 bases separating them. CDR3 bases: TGTGCCAGCAGTGAAGTCCAGCAGGAGGAACTGTTTTTT. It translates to CASSEVQQEELFF.

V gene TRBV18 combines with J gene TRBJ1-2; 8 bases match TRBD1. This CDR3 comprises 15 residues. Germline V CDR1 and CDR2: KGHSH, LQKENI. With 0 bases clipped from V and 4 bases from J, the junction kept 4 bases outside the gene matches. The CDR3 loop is CASSPPGQGPYGYTF. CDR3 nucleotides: TGTGCCAGCTCACCACCAGGACAGGGCCCCTATGGCTACACCTTC.

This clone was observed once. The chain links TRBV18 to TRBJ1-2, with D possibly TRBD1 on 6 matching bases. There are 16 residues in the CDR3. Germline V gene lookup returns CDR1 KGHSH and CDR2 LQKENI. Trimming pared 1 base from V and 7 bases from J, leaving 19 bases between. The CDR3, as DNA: TGTGCCAGCTCACCACGACAAGGGGGTTTTGATCTTGGCTACACCTTC. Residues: CASSPRQGGFDLGYTF. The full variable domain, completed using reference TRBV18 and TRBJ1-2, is NAGVMQNPRHLVRRRGQEARLRCSPMKGHSHVYWYRQLPEEGLKFMVYLQKENIIDESGMPKERFSAEFPKEGPSILRIQQVVRGDSAAYFCASSPRQGGFDLGYTFGSGTRLTVV.

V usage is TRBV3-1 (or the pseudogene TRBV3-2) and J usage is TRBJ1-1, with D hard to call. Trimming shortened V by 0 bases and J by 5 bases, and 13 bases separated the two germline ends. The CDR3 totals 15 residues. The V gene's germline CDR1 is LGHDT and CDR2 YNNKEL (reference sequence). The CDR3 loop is CASSQDRPRRTEAFF. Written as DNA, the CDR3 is TGTGCCAGCAGCCAAGATCGGCCCAGGAGGACTGAAGCTTTCTTT.

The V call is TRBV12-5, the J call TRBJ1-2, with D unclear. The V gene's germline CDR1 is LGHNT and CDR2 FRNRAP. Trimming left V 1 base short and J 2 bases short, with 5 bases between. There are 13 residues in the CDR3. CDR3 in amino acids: CASGLAFNYGYTF. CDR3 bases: TGTGCTAGTGGTTTGGCTTTCAACTATGGCTACACCTTC.

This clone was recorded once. CDR3 sequence: CASISSGENQETQYF. The CDR3 DNA follows: TGCGCCAGCATTAGTAGCGGGGAAAACCAAGAGACCCAGTACTTC. The chain links TRBV10-1 to TRBJ2-5; 8 bases align to TRBD2. Germline lookup yields CDR1 WNHNN and CDR2 SYGVQD (reference sequence). With V trimmed by 7 bases and J by 0 bases, 7 bases remained unmatched. This CDR3 has 15 residues.

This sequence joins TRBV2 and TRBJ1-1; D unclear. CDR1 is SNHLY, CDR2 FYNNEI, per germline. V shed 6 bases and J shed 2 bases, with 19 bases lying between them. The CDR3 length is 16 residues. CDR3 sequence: CASSLGTESINTEAFF. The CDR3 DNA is TGTGCCAGCAGCCTAGGTACCGAAAGTATAAACACTGAAGCTTTCTTT.

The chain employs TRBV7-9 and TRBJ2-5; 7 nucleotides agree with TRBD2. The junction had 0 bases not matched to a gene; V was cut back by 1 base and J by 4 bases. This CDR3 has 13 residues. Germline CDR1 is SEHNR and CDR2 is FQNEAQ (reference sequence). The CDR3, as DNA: TGTGCCAGCAGCTTAGGACTAGCAGAGACCCAGTACTTC. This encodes CASSLGLAETQYF.

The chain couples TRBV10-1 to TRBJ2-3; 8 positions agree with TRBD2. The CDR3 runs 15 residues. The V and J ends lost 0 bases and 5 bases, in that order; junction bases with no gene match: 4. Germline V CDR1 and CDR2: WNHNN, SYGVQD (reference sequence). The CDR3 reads CASSESGREGDTQYF. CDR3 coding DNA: TGCGCCAGCAGTGAGTCGGGACGGGAGGGAGATACGCAGTATTTT.

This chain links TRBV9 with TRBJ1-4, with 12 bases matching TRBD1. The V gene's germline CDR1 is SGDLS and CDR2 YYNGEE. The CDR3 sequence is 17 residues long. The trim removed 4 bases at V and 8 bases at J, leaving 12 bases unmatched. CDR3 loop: CASSPRGTGGAEEKLFF. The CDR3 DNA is TGTGCCAGCAGCCCCCGAGGGACAGGGGGCGCGGAAGAAAAACTGTTTTTT.

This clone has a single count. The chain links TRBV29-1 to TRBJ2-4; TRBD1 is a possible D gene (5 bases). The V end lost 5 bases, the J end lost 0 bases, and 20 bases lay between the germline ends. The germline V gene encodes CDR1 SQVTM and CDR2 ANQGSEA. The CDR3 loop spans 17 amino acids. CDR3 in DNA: TGCAGCGTTTTGGACACCGGACAAGGCGGAGCCAAAAACATTCAGTACTTC. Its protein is CSVLDTGQGGAKNIQYF. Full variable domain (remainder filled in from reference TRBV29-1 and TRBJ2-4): SAVISQKPSRDICQRGTSLTIQCQVDSQVTMMFWYRQQPGQSLTLIATANQGSEATYESGFVIDKFPISRPNLTFSTLTVSNMSPEDSSIYLCSVLDTGQGGAKNIQYFGAGTRLSVL.

The CDR3 loop reads CASSGSGGPSSYNEQFF. DNA for the CDR3: TGCGCCAGCAGCGGAAGCGGGGGCCCTAGCTCCTACAATGAGCAGTTCTTC. The chain couples TRBV5-1 to TRBJ2-1, with 8 bases fitting TRBD2. With 4 bases clipped from V and 0 bases from J, the junction kept 9 bases outside the gene matches. The CDR3 covers 17 residues. Germline V gives CDR1 SGHRS, CDR2 YFSETQ.

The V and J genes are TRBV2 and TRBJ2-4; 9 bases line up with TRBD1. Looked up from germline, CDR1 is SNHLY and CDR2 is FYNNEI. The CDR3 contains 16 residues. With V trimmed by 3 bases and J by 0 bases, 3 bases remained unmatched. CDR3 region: CASSEDRGLAKNIQYF. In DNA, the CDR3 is TGTGCCAGCAGTGAGGACAGGGGCTTAGCCAAAAACATTCAGTACTTC.

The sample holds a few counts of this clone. This CDR3 is CSVDRQGSYNEQFF. The DNA for the CDR3 is TGCAGCGTTGACCGACAGGGCTCCTACAATGAGCAGTTCTTC. The chain couples TRBV29-1 to TRBJ2-1; 7 nucleotides agree with TRBD1. CDR1 and CDR2 from the germline V gene are SQVTM and ANQGSEA. The CDR3 covers 14 residues. V lost 3 bases to trimming and J lost 0 bases; unmatched junction nucleotides: 2.

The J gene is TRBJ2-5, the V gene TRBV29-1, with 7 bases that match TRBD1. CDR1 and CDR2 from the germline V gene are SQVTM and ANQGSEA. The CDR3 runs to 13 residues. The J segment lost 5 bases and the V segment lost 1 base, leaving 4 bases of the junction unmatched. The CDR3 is CSVEVARGETQYF. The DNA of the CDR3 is TGCAGCGTTGAAGTAGCCAGGGGGGAGACCCAGTACTTC.

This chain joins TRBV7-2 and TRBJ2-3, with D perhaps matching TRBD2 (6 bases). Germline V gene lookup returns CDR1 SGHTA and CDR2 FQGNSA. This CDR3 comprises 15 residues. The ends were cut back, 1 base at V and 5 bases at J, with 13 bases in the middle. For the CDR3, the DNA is TGTGCCAGCAGCTTAGGCGGTCAGGGAGGAGATACGCAGTATTTT. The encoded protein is CASSLGGQGGDTQYF. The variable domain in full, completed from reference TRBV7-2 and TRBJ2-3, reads GAGVSQSPSNKVTEKGKDVELRCDPISGHTALYWYRQSLGQGLEFLIYFQGNSAPDKSGLPSDRFSAERTGGSVSTLTIQRTQQEDSAVYLCASSLGGQGGDTQYFGPGTRLTVL.

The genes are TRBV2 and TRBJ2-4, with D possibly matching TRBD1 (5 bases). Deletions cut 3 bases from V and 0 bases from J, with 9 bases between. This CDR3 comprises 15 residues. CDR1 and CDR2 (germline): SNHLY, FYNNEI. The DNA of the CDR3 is TGTGCCAGCAGTGACGCAGGGCTAGCCAAAAACATTCAGTACTTC. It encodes CASSDAGLAKNIQYF.

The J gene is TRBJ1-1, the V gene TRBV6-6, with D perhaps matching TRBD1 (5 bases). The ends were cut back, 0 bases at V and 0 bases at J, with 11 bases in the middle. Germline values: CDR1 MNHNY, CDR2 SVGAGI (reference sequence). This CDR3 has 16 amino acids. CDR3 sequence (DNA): TGTGCCAGCAGTTACTCTACGGGGGGAATGAACACTGAAGCTTTCTTT. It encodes CASSYSTGGMNTEAFF.

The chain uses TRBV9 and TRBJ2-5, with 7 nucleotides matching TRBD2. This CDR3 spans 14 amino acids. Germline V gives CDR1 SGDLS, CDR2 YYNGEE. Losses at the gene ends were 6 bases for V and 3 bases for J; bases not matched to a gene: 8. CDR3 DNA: TGTGCCAGCAATAACGTGGGAGGGGAAGAGACCCAGTACTTC. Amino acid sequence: CASNNVGGEETQYF.

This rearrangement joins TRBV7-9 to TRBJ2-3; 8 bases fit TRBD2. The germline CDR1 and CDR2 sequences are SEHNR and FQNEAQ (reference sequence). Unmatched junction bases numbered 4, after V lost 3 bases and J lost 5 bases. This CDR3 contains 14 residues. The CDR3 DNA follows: TGTGCCAGCAGCTTGGCGGGGGGTGGAGATACGCAGTATTTT. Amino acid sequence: CASSLAGGGDTQYF.

The CDR3 spells CASSTPQGNTGELFF. CDR3 in DNA: TGTGCCAGCAGCACACCCCAGGGGAACACCGGGGAGCTGTTTTTT. V usage is TRBV9 and J usage is TRBJ2-2, with a tentative D call TRBD1 (5 bases). This CDR3 spans 15 amino acids. The V gene's germline CDR1 is SGDLS and CDR2 YYNGEE. V was clipped by 4 bases and J by 1 base, with 11 bases between them.